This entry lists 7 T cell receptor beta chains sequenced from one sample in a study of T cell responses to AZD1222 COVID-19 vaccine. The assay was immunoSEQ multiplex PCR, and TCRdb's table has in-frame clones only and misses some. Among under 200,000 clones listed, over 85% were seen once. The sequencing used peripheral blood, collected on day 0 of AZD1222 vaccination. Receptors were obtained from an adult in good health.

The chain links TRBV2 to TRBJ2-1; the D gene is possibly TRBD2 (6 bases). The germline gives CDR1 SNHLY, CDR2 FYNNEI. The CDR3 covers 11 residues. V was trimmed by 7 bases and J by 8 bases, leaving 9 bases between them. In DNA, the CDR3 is TGTGCCAGCACTTCGGGGGATGAGCAGTTCTTC. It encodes CASTSGDEQFF. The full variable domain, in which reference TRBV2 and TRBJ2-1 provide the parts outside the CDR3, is EPEVTQTPSHQVTQMGQEVILRCVPISNHLYFYWYRQILGQKVEFLVSFYNNEISEKSEIFDDQFSVERPDGSNFTLKIRSTKLEDSAMYFCASTSGDEQFFGPGTRLTVL.

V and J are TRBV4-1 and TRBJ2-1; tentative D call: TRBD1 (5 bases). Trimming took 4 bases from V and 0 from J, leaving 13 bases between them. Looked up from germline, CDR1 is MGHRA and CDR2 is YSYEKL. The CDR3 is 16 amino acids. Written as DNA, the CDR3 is TGCGCCAGCAGCCCTTCGACAGACCGCTCCTACAATGAGCAGTTCTTC. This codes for CASSPSTDRSYNEQFF.

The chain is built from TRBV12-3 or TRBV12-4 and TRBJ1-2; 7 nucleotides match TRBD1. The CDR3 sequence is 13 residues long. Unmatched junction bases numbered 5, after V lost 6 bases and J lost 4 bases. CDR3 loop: CASSRGTAYGYTF. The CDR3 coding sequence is TGTGCCAGCAGCCGTGGGACAGCCTATGGCTACACCTTC.

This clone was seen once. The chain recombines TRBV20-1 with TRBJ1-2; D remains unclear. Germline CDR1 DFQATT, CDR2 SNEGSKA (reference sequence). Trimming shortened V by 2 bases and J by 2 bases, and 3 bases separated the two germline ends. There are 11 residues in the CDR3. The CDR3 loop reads CSARQNYGYTF. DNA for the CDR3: TGCAGTGCTAGACAGAACTATGGCTACACCTTC.

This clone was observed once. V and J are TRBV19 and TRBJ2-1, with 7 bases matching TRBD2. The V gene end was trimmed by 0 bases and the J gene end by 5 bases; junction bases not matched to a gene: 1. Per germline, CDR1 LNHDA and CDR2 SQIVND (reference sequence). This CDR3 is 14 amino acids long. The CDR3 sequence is CASSIDGGNNEQFF. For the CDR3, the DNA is TGTGCCAGTAGTATAGACGGGGGGAACAATGAGCAGTTCTTC.

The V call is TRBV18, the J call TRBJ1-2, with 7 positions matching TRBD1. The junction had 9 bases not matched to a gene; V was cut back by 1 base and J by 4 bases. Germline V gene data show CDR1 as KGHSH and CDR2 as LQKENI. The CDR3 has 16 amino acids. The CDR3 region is CASSPQAARGVYGYTF. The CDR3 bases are TGTGCCAGCTCACCACAGGCGGCCAGGGGGGTCTATGGCTACACCTTC.

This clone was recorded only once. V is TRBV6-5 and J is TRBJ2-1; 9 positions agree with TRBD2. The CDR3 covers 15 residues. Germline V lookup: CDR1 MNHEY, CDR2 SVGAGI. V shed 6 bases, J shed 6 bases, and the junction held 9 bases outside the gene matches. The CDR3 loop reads CASSRGRAGFNEQFF. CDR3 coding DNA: TGTGCCAGCAGCCGCGGGAGGGCGGGGTTCAATGAGCAGTTCTTC.